This record covers a single T cell receptor (beta chain). Sequencing was performed with immunoSEQ multiplex PCR; in TCRdb, only in-frame clones are kept and a portion is missing. The profile covers about 190,000 clones, with 88% appearing a single time and 5.5% to 7% taken by the ten largest. Trimming at V came to 6 bases and at J to 4 bases, leaving 6 bases not matched to a gene. The CDR3 has 14 amino acids. Per the germline V gene, CDR1 is KGHSH and CDR2 is LQKENI. This record comes from a study of blood T cell repertoires in COVID-19. Study-level background: Specimens from acute and convalescent COVID-19 originated in the United States, Italy and Spain. The cDNA or gDNA used as material had been derived from T cells, B-cell-depleted T cells, or PBMCs.

The sequence was obtained from a woman aged 40 to 50 who had recovered from COVID-19. The J gene is TRBJ2-5, the V gene TRBV18; the match to TRBD1 covers 9 bases. Specimen: peripheral blood. The CDR3 loop is CASSGDRGSETQYF. In nucleotides, the CDR3 is TGTGCCAGCTCGGGTGACAGGGGGTCAGAGACCCAGTACTTC.